These 31 T cell receptor beta chains came from one sample sequenced in a study of cytomegalovirus exposure and HLA in healthy donors. PCR employed 60 Vbeta and 13 Jbeta primers. Method: immunoSEQ multiplex PCR; TCRdb's copy keeps in-frame clones and lacks some. The data contain about 110,000 clones, roughly 73% of them singletons. The sample comprised PBMCs. The receptors stem from a woman aged 25 to 45 in good health and CMV-seronegative.

On this clone itself: The sample contains more than one DNA sequence encoding this CDR3. V and J are TRBV5-1 and TRBJ2-5, with a possible D match to TRBD1 (6 bases). The CDR3 runs 14 residues. CDR1 and CDR2 (germline): SGHRS, YFSETQ. V was pared by 2 bases and J by 5 bases, with 13 bases between. In nucleotides, the CDR3 is TGCGCCAGCAGCTTAGGGCAGGGGAAGGAGACCCAGTACTTC. It is translated as CASSLGQGKETQYF.

The chain carries TRBV27 and TRBJ1-2; the D gene is possibly TRBD1 (6 bases). V was pared by 3 bases and J by 4 bases, with 9 bases between. This CDR3 has 13 residues. Germline V gene sequence: CDR1 MNHEY, CDR2 SMNVEV (reference sequence). This CDR3 reads CASSFSGAYGYTF. The CDR3 region has the DNA TGTGCCAGCAGTTTCTCAGGGGCCTATGGCTACACCTTC.

The gene calls are TRBV27 and TRBJ2-2; weak D call: TRBD2 (6 bases). This CDR3 comprises 16 residues. Germline CDR1 reads MNHEY; CDR2 reads SMNVEV (reference sequence). V lost 3 bases, J lost 4 bases, and 15 bases lay in between. The CDR3 region is CASSFHGTEGTGELFF. The CDR3 nucleotides read TGTGCCAGCAGTTTCCACGGGACGGAGGGCACCGGGGAGCTGTTTTTT.

The gene calls are TRBV18 and TRBJ2-5; TRBD1 agrees at 7 bases. The V gene's germline CDR1 is KGHSH and CDR2 LQKENI. This CDR3 has 13 residues. J gave up 2 bases and V 4 bases, and 1 base lay outside the gene matches. This chain's CDR3 is CASSRQGQETQYF. The CDR3 DNA sequence: TGTGCCAGCTCACGACAGGGACAAGAGACCCAGTACTTC.

CDR3 in DNA: TGTGCCATCAGTGAAAGGGCTAGCGGGTACACAGATACGCAGTATTTT. Amino acids: CAISERASGYTDTQYF. The rearrangement joins TRBV10-3 to TRBJ2-3, with TRBD2 matching over 8 bases. Trimming took 3 bases from V and 2 from J; bases not matched to a gene: 7. Looked up from germline, CDR1 is ENHRY and CDR2 is SYGVKD. CDR3 length: 16 amino acids.

In DNA form, the CDR3 reads TGTGCCAGCAGCCCTCGGGGAGGGGATCAGGGCAATCAGCCCCAGCATTTT. It is translated as CASSPRGGDQGNQPQHF. The gene calls are TRBV7-6 and TRBJ1-5, with D tentatively TRBD1 (5 bases). The CDR3 sequence is 17 residues long. Trimming left V 5 bases short and J 2 bases short, with 19 bases between. CDR1 SGHVS and CDR2 FNYEAQ come from the germline V gene.

V gene TRBV4-2 combines with J gene TRBJ1-5; a weak D match, TRBD1 (5 bases). CDR3 size: 13 residues. The V end lost 7 bases, the J end lost 5 bases, and 12 bases lay between the germline ends. CDR1 is LGHNA and CDR2 is YNFKEQ in the germline V gene. CDR3 nucleotides: TGTGCCAGCAAGGCAGGGCAAGATCAGCCCCAGCATTTT. It is translated as CASKAGQDQPQHF.

J is TRBJ2-5 and V is TRBV6-5, with D perhaps matching TRBD2 (6 bases). Per the germline V gene, CDR1 is MNHEY and CDR2 is SVGAGI. The CDR3 has 14 amino acids. V was trimmed by 5 bases and J by 4 bases, leaving 14 bases between them. CDR3 nucleotides: TGTGCCAGCAGTCCGGGACTTATCGGAGAGACCCAGTACTTC. Protein: CASSPGLIGETQYF.

V and J are TRBV10-3 and TRBJ1-2; tentative D call: TRBD1 (6 bases). Germline-derived CDR1 and CDR2 are ENHRY and SYGVKD. The CDR3 spans 13 residues. Trimming took off 4 bases at V and 8 bases at J, with 14 bases between the two ends. CDR3 sequence (DNA): TGTGCCATCAGTGGTCAGGGGCTGGGGGGCTACACCTTC. It is translated as CAISGQGLGGYTF.

The chain links TRBV5-1 to TRBJ1-1; D gene uncertain. Per germline, CDR1 SGHRS and CDR2 YFSETQ. This CDR3 is built from 15 residues. V dropped 4 bases and J dropped 8 bases, with 21 bases sitting between them. The CDR3 sequence: CASSPGGGDLLEAFF. CDR3 in DNA: TGCGCCAGCAGCCCCGGAGGCGGGGATCTTTTAGAAGCTTTCTTT.

V gene TRBV4-2 combines with J gene TRBJ1-1; a weak D match, TRBD1 (5 bases). The length of the CDR3 is 13 residues. From germline, CDR1 is LGHNA and CDR2 YNFKEQ. V was trimmed by 7 bases and J by 3 bases, leaving 12 bases between them. In nucleotides, the CDR3 is TGTGCCAGCACCTCTCCAGGGTACACTGAAGCTTTCTTT. It yields the protein CASTSPGYTEAFF.

The chain is built from TRBV7-8 and TRBJ2-7; maybe TRBD1 (6 bases). Between the trimmed V and J ends, which lost 4 bases and 5 bases, there was a span of 12 bases. Germline CDR1 reads SGHVS; CDR2 reads FQNEAQ. CDR3 length: 13 residues. CDR3 residues: CASSSGAGDEQYF. The CDR3 nucleotides are TGTGCCAGCAGCTCAGGGGCAGGCGACGAGCAGTACTTC.

The chain's CDR3 is CASSGTGFYEQYF. The CDR3, as DNA: TGTGCCAGTAGCGGGACAGGGTTCTACGAGCAGTACTTC. The chain employs TRBV19 and TRBJ2-7, with 9 nucleotides matching TRBD1. Unmatched junction bases numbered 3, after V lost 6 bases and J lost 3 bases. Germline V gives CDR1 LNHDA, CDR2 SQIVND (reference sequence). CDR3 length: 13 amino acids.

In its sample, this clone was seen a few times. The rearrangement links TRBV5-6 to TRBJ2-1; no definite D call. The germline gives CDR1 SGHDT, CDR2 YYEEEE. Trimming left V 0 bases short and J 4 bases short, with 8 bases between. The CDR3 covers 14 residues. The CDR3 nucleotides read TGTGCCAGCAGCTTGGGCCGGAGTTACAATGAGCAGTTCTTC. Translation gives CASSLGRSYNEQFF.

The V call is TRBV6-6, the J call TRBJ2-1; the D gene is possibly TRBD2 (5 bases). The V end lost 2 bases, the J end lost 8 bases, and 10 bases lay between the germline ends. The CDR3 consists of 13 residues. Germline V CDR1 and CDR2: MNHNY, SVGAGI (reference sequence). DNA of the CDR3: TGTGCCAGCAGTTACGACGGGAAAGATGAGCAGTTCTTC. Amino acid sequence: CASSYDGKDEQFF.

Regarding this clone: This specimen includes other DNA sequences encoding the same CDR3. The V and J genes are TRBV7-9 and TRBJ1-1; 9 bases line up with TRBD1. The CDR3 has 16 amino acids. The ends lost 4 bases at V and 7 bases at J; junction bases unmatched: 13. The germline V gene has CDR1 SEHNR and CDR2 FQNEAQ (reference sequence). The CDR3 DNA reads as TGTGCCAGCAGCTCCCCGGACAGGGGACTTATAGTTGAAGCTTTCTTT. Amino acid sequence: CASSSPDRGLIVEAFF.

The gene calls are TRBV30 and TRBJ1-5, with a weak D call TRBD1 (5 bases). Germline-derived CDR1 and CDR2 are GTSNPN and SVGIG (reference sequence). Trimming cost V 1 base and J 0 bases, with 10 bases left between them. The CDR3 contains 15 residues. Here the CDR3 DNA reads TGTGCCTGGAGTGCGACAGATTATAGCAATCAGCCCCAGCATTTT. It encodes CAWSATDYSNQPQHF.

The chain carries TRBV21-1 and TRBJ2-7; the listed D gene, TRBD2, was not tested against the DNA. TRBV21-1 is a known pseudogene. The CDR3 consists of 15 residues. CDR3 coding DNA: TGTGCCAGCAGCAACCCTTATCGGGGAGAGAACGAGCAGTACTTC. As protein: CASSNPYRGENEQYF.

The chain is built from TRBV19 and TRBJ1-1, with TRBD1 as a possible D gene (5 bases). The V gene lost 4 bases and the J gene lost 6 bases, with 12 bases spanning the gap. This CDR3 is built from 13 residues. Germline CDR1 is LNHDA and CDR2 is SQIVND (reference sequence). DNA for the CDR3: TGTGCCAGTAGTAGAGGCAGGACACCTGAAGCTTTCTTT. Translated, it gives CASSRGRTPEAFF.

The chain has TRBV30 and TRBJ1-2, with no clear D. Trimming cost V 5 bases and J 8 bases, with 12 bases left between them. Germline V gene data show CDR1 as GTSNPN and CDR2 as SVGIG (reference sequence). This CDR3 has 11 amino acids. CDR3 in amino acids: CAWARSPGYTF. The CDR3 DNA is TGTGCCTGGGCGAGGTCCCCCGGCTACACCTTC.

The count of this clone is one. This rearrangement joins TRBV7-9 to TRBJ2-1, with TRBD1 as a possible D gene (5 bases). The CDR3 runs to 15 residues. Germline values: CDR1 SEHNR, CDR2 FQNEAQ (reference sequence). V lost 1 base and J lost 3, with 10 bases in between. The CDR3 here is CASSLGQGSYNEQFF. Written as DNA, the CDR3 is TGTGCCAGCAGCTTAGGGCAGGGCAGCTACAATGAGCAGTTCTTC.

The gene calls are TRBV7-8 and TRBJ1-5; TRBD1 matches at 7 bases. From germline, CDR1 is SGHVS and CDR2 FQNEAQ. The V gene end was trimmed by 5 bases and the J gene end by 7 bases; junction bases not matched to a gene: 5. The CDR3 covers 13 residues. The CDR3 DNA sequence: TGTGCCAGCAGCCAAGACAGGGACCAGCCCCAGCATTTT. This gives the protein CASSQDRDQPQHF.

The chain joins TRBV19 to TRBJ2-7, with TRBD1 matching over 11 bases. Germline CDR1 reads LNHDA; CDR2 reads SQIVND (reference sequence). The CDR3 sequence is 13 residues long. CDR3 in amino acids: CAARDRGSGEQYF. In DNA, the CDR3 is TGTGCAGCCAGGGACAGGGGGTCGGGGGAGCAGTACTTC.

The chain combines TRBV9 with TRBJ1-3; unclear D gene. CDR1 is SGDLS and CDR2 is YYNGEE in the germline V gene. The V end was cut by 4 bases, the J end by 0 bases, with 11 bases between. This CDR3 region has 15 residues. CDR3 nucleotide sequence: TGTGCCAGCAGCCTTGGCTCGAACTCTGGAAACACCATATATTTT. Translated, it gives CASSLGSNSGNTIYF. The whole variable domain, filled in from reference TRBV9 and TRBJ1-3, reads DSGVTQTPKHLITATGQRVTLRCSPRSGDLSVYWYQQSLDQGLQFLIQYYNGEERAKGNILERFSAQQFPDLHSELNLSSLELGDSALYFCASSLGSNSGNTIYFGEGSWLTVV.

The count of this clone is one. CDR3 residues: CASNAARRGLTEAFF. CDR3 nucleotide sequence: TGTGCCAGCAACGCCGCTCGCAGGGGGCTGACTGAAGCTTTCTTT. This chain links TRBV27 with TRBJ1-1; 8 positions match TRBD1. The V gene's germline CDR1 is MNHEY and CDR2 SMNVEV (reference sequence). Trimming took 7 bases from V and 5 from J; bases not matched to a gene: 12. The CDR3 consists of 15 residues.

The chain is built from TRBV15 and TRBJ1-1; no firm D call. V was clipped by 3 bases and J by 5 bases, with 13 bases between them. The CDR3 sequence is 14 residues long. Germline assignment: CDR1 LNHNV and CDR2 YYDKDF (reference sequence). The CDR3, as DNA: TGTGCCACCAGCAGCGCGATCTCCCGGACTGAAGCTTTCTTT. This encodes CATSSAISRTEAFF. Based on the CDR3 plus reference TRBV15 and TRBJ1-1, the full variable domain is DAMVIQNPRYQVTQFGKPVTLSCSQTLNHNVMYWYQQKSSQAPKLLFHYYDKDFNNEADTPDNFQSRRPNTSFCFLDIRSPGLGDTAMYLCATSSAISRTEAFFGQGTRLTVV.

V gene TRBV4-3 combines with J gene TRBJ1-1; D is ambiguous. Trimming left V 0 bases short and J 9 bases short, with 11 bases between. Germline lookup yields CDR1 LGHNA and CDR2 YSLEER. The CDR3 totals 13 residues. The CDR3 DNA is TGCGCCAGCAGCCAAGAAACGAGGCTCCAAGCTTTCTTT. Protein product: CASSQETRLQAFF.

The chain couples TRBV6-5 to TRBJ1-2; D unclear. There are 12 residues in the CDR3. Trimming shortened V by 5 bases and J by 4 bases, and 8 bases separated the two germline ends. Per germline, CDR1 MNHEY and CDR2 SVGAGI. CDR3 in amino acids: CASSVVSYGYTF. CDR3 bases: TGTGCCAGCAGTGTTGTCTCCTATGGCTACACCTTC.

The CDR3 region has the DNA TGTGCCAGCAAGATACTAGCGGGAGTGACCGGGGAGCTGTTTTTT. It specifies CASKILAGVTGELFF. The V and J genes are TRBV2 and TRBJ2-2; 11 nucleotides agree with TRBD2. Germline V gene lookup returns CDR1 SNHLY and CDR2 FYNNEI. V gave up 7 bases and J gave up 5 bases; unmatched junction bases: 6. The CDR3 consists of 15 residues.

This chain links TRBV4-1 with TRBJ1-2; weak D call: TRBD1 (5 bases). V was clipped by 0 bases and J by 2 bases, with 10 bases between them. Germline loops: CDR1 MGHRA, CDR2 YSYEKL. This CDR3 has 15 residues. The CDR3 region is CASSQDRDWNYGYTF. The CDR3 DNA sequence: TGCGCCAGCAGCCAAGATCGGGACTGGAACTATGGCTACACCTTC.

This chain joins TRBV4-1 and TRBJ2-7; 7 bases are shared with TRBD1. V lost 2 bases to trimming and J lost 6 bases; unmatched junction nucleotides: 16. This CDR3 has 17 residues. Germline CDR1 and CDR2: MGHRA and YSYEKL. The CDR3 reads CASSQPLTRDSRAEQYF. The CDR3, as DNA: TGCGCCAGCAGCCAACCCCTGACAAGGGACAGCAGGGCCGAGCAGTACTTC.